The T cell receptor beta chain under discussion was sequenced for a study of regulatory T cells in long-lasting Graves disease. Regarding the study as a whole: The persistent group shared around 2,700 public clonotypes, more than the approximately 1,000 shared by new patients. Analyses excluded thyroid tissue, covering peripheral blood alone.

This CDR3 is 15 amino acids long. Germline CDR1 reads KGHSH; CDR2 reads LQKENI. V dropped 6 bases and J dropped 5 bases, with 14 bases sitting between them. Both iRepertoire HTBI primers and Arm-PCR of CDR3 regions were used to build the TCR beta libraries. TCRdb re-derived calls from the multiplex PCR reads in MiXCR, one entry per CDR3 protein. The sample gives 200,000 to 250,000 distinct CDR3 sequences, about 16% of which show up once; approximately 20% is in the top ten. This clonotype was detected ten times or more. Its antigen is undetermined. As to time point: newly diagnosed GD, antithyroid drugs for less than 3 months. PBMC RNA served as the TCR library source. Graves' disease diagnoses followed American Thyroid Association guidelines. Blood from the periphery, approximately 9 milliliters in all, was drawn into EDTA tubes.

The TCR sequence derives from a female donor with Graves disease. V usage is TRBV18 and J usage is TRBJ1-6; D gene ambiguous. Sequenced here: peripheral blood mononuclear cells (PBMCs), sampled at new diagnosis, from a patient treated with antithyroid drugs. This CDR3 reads CASSHNGPNNSPLHF. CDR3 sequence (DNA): TGTGCCAGCTCGCACAACGGACCCAATAATTCACCCCTCCACTTT.